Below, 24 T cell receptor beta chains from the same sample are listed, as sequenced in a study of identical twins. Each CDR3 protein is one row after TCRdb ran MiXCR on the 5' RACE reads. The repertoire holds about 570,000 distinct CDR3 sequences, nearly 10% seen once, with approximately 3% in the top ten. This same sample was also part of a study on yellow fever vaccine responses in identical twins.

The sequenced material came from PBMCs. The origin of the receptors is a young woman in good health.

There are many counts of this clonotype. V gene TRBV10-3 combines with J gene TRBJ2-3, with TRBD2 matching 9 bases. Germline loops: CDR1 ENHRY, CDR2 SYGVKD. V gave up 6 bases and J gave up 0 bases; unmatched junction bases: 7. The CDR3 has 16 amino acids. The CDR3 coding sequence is TGTGCCATCAGCCTGACTAGCGGATCTAGCACAGATACGCAGTATTTT. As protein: CAISLTSGSSTDTQYF.

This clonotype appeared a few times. The CDR3 is CASSPTSGSPYEQYF. CDR3 nucleotide sequence: TGTGCCAGCAGTCCCACTAGCGGGAGCCCCTACGAGCAGTACTTC. The chain has TRBV12-3 or TRBV12-4 and TRBJ2-7; 11 positions match TRBD2. The V gene end was trimmed by 5 bases and the J gene end by 2 bases; junction bases not matched to a gene: 5. The CDR3 is 15 residues long.

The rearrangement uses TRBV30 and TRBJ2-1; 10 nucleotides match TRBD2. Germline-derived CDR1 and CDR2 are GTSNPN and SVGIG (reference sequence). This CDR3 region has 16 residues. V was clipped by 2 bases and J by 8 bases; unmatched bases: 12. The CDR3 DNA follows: TGTGCCTGGAGTCCCGGATCGCTAGCGGGAGCGGATGAGCAGTTCTTC. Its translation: CAWSPGSLAGADEQFF.

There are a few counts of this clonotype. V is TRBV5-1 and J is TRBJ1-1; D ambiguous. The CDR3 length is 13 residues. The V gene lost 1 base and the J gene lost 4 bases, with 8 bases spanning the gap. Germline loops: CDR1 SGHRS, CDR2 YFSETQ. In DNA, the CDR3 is TGCGCCAGCAGCTTGAATCTGGGCACTGAAGCTTTCTTT. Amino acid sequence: CASSLNLGTEAFF.

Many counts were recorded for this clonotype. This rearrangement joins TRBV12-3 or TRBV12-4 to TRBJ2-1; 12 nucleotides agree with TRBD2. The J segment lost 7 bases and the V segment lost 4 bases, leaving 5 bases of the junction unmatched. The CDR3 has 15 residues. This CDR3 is CASSSSGRAWNEQFF. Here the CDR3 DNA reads TGTGCCAGCAGTTCTAGCGGGAGGGCCTGGAATGAGCAGTTCTTC.

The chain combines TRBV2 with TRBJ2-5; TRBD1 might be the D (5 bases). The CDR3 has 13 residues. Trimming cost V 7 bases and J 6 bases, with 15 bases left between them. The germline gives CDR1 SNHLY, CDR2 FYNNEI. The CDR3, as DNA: TGTGCCAGCATGTACCAGGGCATCCAGACCCAGTACTTC. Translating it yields CASMYQGIQTQYF.

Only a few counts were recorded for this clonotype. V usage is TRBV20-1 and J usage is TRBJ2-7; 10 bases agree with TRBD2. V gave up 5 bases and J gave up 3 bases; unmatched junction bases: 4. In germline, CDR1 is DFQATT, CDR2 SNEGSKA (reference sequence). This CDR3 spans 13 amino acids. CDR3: CSAPLAGDYEQYF. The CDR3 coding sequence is TGCAGTGCTCCCCTAGCGGGAGACTACGAGCAGTACTTC.

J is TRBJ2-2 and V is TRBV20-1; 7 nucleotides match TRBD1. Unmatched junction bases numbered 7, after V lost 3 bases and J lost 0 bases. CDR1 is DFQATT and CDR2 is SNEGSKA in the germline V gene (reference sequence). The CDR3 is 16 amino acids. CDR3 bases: TGCAGTGCTAGGGGACAGCTTATCGCGAACACCGGGGAGCTGTTTTTT. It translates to CSARGQLIANTGELFF.

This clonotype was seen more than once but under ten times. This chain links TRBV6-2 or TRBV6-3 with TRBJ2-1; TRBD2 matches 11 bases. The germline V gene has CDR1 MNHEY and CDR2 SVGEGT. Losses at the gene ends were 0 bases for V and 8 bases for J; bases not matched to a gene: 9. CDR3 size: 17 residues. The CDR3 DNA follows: TGTGCCAGCAGTTACTCCCTAGCGGGAGGTCTGGGCGATGAGCAGTTCTTC. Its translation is CASSYSLAGGLGDEQFF.

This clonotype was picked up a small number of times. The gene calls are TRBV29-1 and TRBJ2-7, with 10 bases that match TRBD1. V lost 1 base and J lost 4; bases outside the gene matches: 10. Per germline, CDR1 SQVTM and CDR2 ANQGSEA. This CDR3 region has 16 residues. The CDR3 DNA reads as TGCAGCGTTGAAGTCTTTAGGACAGGGGGTCCTTACGAGCAGTACTTC. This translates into CSVEVFRTGGPYEQYF.

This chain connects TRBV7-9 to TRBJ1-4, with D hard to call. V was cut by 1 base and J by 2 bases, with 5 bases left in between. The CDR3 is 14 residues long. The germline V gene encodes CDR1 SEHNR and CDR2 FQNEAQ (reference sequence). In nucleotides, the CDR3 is TGTGCCAGCAGCTTAGGACGGACTAATGAAAAACTGTTTTTT. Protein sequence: CASSLGRTNEKLFF.

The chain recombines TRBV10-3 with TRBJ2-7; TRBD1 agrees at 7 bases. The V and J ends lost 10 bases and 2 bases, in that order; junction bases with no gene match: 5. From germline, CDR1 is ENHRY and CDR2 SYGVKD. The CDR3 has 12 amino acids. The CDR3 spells CATLTGAYEQYF. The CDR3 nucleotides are TGTGCCACTTTAACAGGGGCCTACGAGCAGTACTTC.

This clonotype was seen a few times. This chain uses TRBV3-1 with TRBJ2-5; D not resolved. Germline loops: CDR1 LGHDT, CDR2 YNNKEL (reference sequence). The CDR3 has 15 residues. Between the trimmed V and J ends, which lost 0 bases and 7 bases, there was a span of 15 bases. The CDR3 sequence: CASSQDWTDPGTQYF. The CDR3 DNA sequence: TGTGCCAGCAGCCAAGATTGGACGGACCCAGGGACCCAGTACTTC.

CDR3 sequence (DNA): TGTGCCAGCAGCTTAACGGCAGACACTGAAGCTTTCTTT. Translating it yields CASSLTADTEAFF. V is TRBV7-8 and J is TRBJ1-1, with D uncertain. The ends were cut back, 2 bases at V and 3 bases at J, with 7 bases in the middle. This CDR3 is built from 13 residues. Germline CDR1 and CDR2: SGHVS and FQNEAQ.

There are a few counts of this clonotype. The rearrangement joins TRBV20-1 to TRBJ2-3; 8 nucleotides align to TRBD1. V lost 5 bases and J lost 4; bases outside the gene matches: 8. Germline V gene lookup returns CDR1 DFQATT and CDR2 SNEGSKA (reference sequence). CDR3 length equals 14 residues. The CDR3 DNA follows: TGCAGTGCTCGCAGGGGGCGGTCCCCAGATACGCAGTATTTT. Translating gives CSARRGRSPDTQYF.

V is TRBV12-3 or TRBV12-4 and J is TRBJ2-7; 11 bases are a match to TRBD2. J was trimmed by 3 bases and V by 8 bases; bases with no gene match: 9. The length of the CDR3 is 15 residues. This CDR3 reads CASVEVLAGDYEQYF. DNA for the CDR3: TGTGCCAGCGTCGAAGTACTAGCGGGAGACTACGAGCAGTACTTC.

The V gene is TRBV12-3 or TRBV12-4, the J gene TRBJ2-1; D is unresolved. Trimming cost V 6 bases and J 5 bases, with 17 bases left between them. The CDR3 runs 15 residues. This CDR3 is CASRDATVIDNEQFF. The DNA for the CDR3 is TGTGCCAGCAGGGACGCGACCGTTATCGACAATGAGCAGTTCTTC.

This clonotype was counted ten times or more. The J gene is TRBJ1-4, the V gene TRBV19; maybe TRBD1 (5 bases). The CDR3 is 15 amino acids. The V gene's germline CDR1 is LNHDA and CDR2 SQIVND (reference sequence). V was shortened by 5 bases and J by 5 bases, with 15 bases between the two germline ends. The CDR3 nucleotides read TGTGCCAGTAGTTCCAGACAGCTCTTCAATGAAAAACTGTTTTTT. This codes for CASSSRQLFNEKLFF. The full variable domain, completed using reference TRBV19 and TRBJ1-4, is DGGITQSPKYLFRKEGQNVTLSCEQNLNHDAMYWYRQDPGQGLRLIYYSQIVNDFQKGDIAEGYSVSREKKESFPLTVTSAQKNPTAFYLCASSSRQLFNEKLFFGSGTQLSVL.

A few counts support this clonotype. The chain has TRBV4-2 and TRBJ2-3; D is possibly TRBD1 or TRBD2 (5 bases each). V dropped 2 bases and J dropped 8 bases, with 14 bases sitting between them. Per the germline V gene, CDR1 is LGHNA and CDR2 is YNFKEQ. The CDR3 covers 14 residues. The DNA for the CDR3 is TGTGCCAGCAGCCAACCACAGGACTTCCCTACGCAGTATTTT. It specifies CASSQPQDFPTQYF.

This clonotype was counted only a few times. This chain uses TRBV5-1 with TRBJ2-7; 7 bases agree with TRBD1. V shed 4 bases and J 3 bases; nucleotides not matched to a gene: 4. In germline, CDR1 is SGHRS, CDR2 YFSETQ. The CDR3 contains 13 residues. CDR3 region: CASSPNRGYEQYF. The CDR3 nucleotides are TGCGCCAGCAGCCCCAACAGGGGCTACGAGCAGTACTTC.

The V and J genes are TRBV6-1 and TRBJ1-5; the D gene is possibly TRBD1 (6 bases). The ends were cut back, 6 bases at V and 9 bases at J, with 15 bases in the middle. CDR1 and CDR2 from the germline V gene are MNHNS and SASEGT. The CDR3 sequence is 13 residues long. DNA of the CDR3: TGTGCCAGCAGCCCACAGGGTTTACCGCCCCAGCATTTT. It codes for CASSPQGLPPQHF.

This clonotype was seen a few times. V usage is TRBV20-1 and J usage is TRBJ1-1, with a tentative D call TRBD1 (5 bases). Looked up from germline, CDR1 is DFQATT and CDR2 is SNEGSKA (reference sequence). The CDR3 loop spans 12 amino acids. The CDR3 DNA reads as TGCACCCAACGGGGGTTGGGTGCTGAAGCTTTCTTT. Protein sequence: CTQRGLGAEAFF.

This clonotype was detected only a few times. The CDR3 DNA is TGTGCCAGCAGTGCCGGGACGCCTCAACAAGCTTTCTTT. It yields the protein CASSAGTPQQAFF. The V and J genes are TRBV2 and TRBJ1-1; D is perhaps TRBD1 (5 bases). This CDR3 has 13 amino acids. CDR1 SNHLY and CDR2 FYNNEI come from the germline V gene. The germline V and J ends were trimmed by 4 bases and 9 bases, with 15 bases remaining between them.

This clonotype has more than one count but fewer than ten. CDR3 residues: CASSVTEGRSSYNEQFF. For the CDR3, the DNA is TGTGCCAGCAGTGTGACGGAGGGTAGGAGCTCCTACAATGAGCAGTTCTTC. The chain employs TRBV28 and TRBJ2-1; TRBD2 is a possible D gene (6 bases). The CDR3 totals 17 residues. With 5 bases removed from V and 0 bases from J, the gap between germline ends came to 17 bases. The germline V gene has CDR1 MDHEN and CDR2 SYDVKM.